The clone carrying this T cell receptor beta chain showed up just once. Its antigen remains unidentified. Assay: immunoSEQ multiplex PCR; the TCRdb copy retains only in-frame clones and omits some. Here the sample spans approximately 68,000 clones, 91% being singletons. The CDR3 is 12 amino acids. V lost 2 bases, J lost 4 bases, and 5 bases lay in between. Germline V lookup: CDR1 SQVTM, CDR2 ANQGSEA. These data belong to a study of siplizumab effects on memory and regulatory T cells. Whole-study findings and limits: For mappable alloreactive CD4+ clones, the mean Treg-derived fraction was roughly 70% with siplizumab and about 26% in controls.

The chain employs TRBV29-1 and TRBJ2-2, with D unresolved. The clonotype comes from a human donor in good health. Material: CD8+ T cells sorted from blood. The CDR3 sequence: CSVEQTTGELFF. CDR3 DNA sequence: TGCAGCGTTGAACAGACCACCGGGGAGCTGTTTTTT.